This T cell receptor (beta chain) is from a study of blood T cell repertoires in COVID-19 (dated by TCRdb to about 2020). As for the study more broadly: Collaborator samples came from the United States, Italy and Spain and covered acute and convalescent phases of COVID-19. The material from the prospective study consisted of cDNA or gDNA derived from T cells, B-cell-depleted T cells, or PBMCs. Deeply sampled blood TCRbeta repertoires from subjects exposed to, actively infected with, or recovered from COVID-19 were included in the dataset. The repertoires were made available in a free public database intended to serve as a resource for research on the immune response to SARS-CoV-2. The samples were drawn from the first 160 participants of the ongoing ImmuneRACE study and from over 950 subjects provided by 6 global collaborators. The sample metadata nearly always contained a de-identified subject ID, COVID-19 status, age in years and sex. HLA class I and class II types, where available, came from metadata supplied by the sample provider rather than from assay-based typing. The investigation overall reported the following: Clinical and demographic metadata were provided uncurated, with the amount varying by source and participant.

The immunoSEQ Assay, a bias-controlled multiplex PCR, was used to amplify TCRbeta CDR3 regions from genomic DNA. The published analysis was carried out like this. Within the assay, amplification of reference gene primers was used to estimate how many nucleated cells each sample contained. Sequence reads were collapsed and filtered to measure the absolute abundance of every unique TCRbeta CDR3 rearrangement. For each sample, productive Simpson clonality was calculated by taking the square root of Simpson's diversity index across productive rearrangements. The table comes from immuneACCESS by way of TCRdb, which keeps in-frame sequences with V and J called. Part of the clones is missing from these tables; in studies checked, under half for an unresolved V gene and the rest for unknown reasons. V, J and clone size are taken as reported in that table, and D and trimming were inferred from the DNA itself. The sample table holds hundreds of thousands of clones, of which approximately 84% were seen once. The top ten clonotypes cover around 1% of the sample.

About this clone: The clone's antigen remains unknown. No clone much larger than this one lies a single base away; base qualities are absent.

Whole blood was collected in K2EDTA tubes by collaborating institutions according to the institutions' own protocols. For TCRbeta analysis, collaborator samples were shipped as frozen whole blood, as isolated PBMCs, or as DNA extracted from either sample type. Trimming leaves V shorter by 4 bases and J shorter by 3 bases, with the junction holding 6 bases beyond the gene matches. CDR1 and CDR2 (LGHDT, YNNKEL) derive from the germline V gene (reference sequence). The CDR3, from cysteine to phenylalanine, totals 14 residues. Only the CDR3 portion is preserved as DNA: 42 bases, with reading frame beginning at the first base.

The chain was built from TRBV3-1 (or the pseudogene TRBV3-2) and TRBJ2-7; 7 bases in the middle match TRBD2. The material sequenced was peripheral blood. The receptor's source is a man aged 35 to 55 with acute or convalescent COVID-19. The nucleotide sequence is TGTGCCAGCAGCCGTGGCGGCGGGGGCTACGAGCAGTACTTC. This gives the protein CASSRGGGGYEQYF.